The text below deals with one T cell receptor (beta chain). Its antigen is as yet unknown. Amplification of TCR beta CDR3 regions used RNA as the template. The HTBI set primed first-round TCR CDR3 RT-PCR. TCRdb recomputed calls from the multiplex PCR reads with MiXCR, one row per CDR3 protein. The sample consists of hundreds of thousands of distinct CDR3 sequences, around 16% of them appearing once. The data were taken from a study of T cells in Graves' hyperthyroidism and ophthalmopathy. Whole-study results and caveats: Expanded thyroid clonotypes (above 0.001) were mostly also found in blood.

Per the germline V gene, CDR1 is SGDLS and CDR2 is YYNGEE. Deletions cut 0 bases from V and 8 bases from J, with 12 bases between. The CDR3 has 15 amino acids. Patients aged 18 to 65 had newly diagnosed hyperthyroidism lasting under 2 months. Diagnosis relied on clinical symptoms, serum thyroxine and TRAb, thyroid ultrasound and orbital computed tomography. The chain joins TRBV9 to TRBJ2-6; no definite D call. The sequence derives from a woman aged 25 to 45 with Graves' hyperthyroidism. The material sequenced was blood. The DNA of the CDR3 is TGTGCCAGCAGCGTAGAACCTCTTGAGACCAACGTCCTGACTTTC. Its translation: CASSVEPLETNVLTF.